This record concerns one T cell receptor beta chain sequence. Its specificity is unknown. Researchers attached unique molecular identifiers to individual cDNA molecules. Using its own MiXCR run on the 5' RACE reads, TCRdb lists one record per CDR3 protein. The sample yields tens of thousands of distinct CDR3 sequences, less than 20% seen once. This sample stems from a study of early T cells in non-severe SARS-CoV-2 infection. Study background: Chains were unpaired, as sequencing was done on bulk RNA from unsorted whole blood. Whole-study results and caveats: A preference for anti-spike CD8 responses marked VDJdb matching, which missed private and CD4 specificities.

Germline V gene data show CDR1 as LNHDA and CDR2 as SQIVND (reference sequence). Trimming left V 3 bases short and J 7 bases short, with 6 bases between. The CDR3 extends over 12 amino acids. The sequenced material came from whole blood. This receptor was taken from an adult who was a healthcare worker with PCR-confirmed SARS-CoV-2 infection or an uninfected control (not recorded which). The V and J genes are TRBV19 and TRBJ2-2; D is ambiguous. Here the CDR3 reads CASSIWIGELFF. DNA for the CDR3: TGTGCCAGTAGTATCTGGATCGGGGAGCTGTTTTTT.